This T cell receptor beta chain was observed in a study of human thymus T cells. This CDR3 is built from 16 residues. Trimming at V came to 4 bases and at J to 4 bases, leaving 7 bases not matched to a gene. Germline CDR1 reads LGHNA; CDR2 reads YNFKEQ. Only four of the eight donors provided a roughly 0.45-1 mL blood sample. All available leukocytes, rather than a set cell count, yielded the blood DNA. TCRdb keeps only in-frame clones here, not all; method: immunoSEQ multiplex PCR. The data hold just over 45,000 clones, with 95% observed a single time. Sequences were obtained from blood. The receptor's source is a girl less than two years old with a congenital heart defect but otherwise immunologically healthy. This rearrangement joins TRBV4-2 to TRBJ1-5; TRBD1 matches at 10 bases. The CDR3 nucleotides are TGTGCCAGCAGCCCGGGACAGGGGAAGGTTAATCAGCCCCAGCATTTT. It yields the protein CASSPGQGKVNQPQHF.